The clone carrying this T cell receptor beta chain was observed a single time. TCRdb keeps only in-frame clones here, not all; method: immunoSEQ multiplex PCR. The repertoire holds approximately 30,000 clones, with around 93% as singletons. The germline V and J ends were trimmed by 5 bases and 4 bases, with 21 bases remaining between them. The CDR3 consists of 17 residues. CDR1 is MNHEY, CDR2 SMNVEV, per germline (reference sequence). This sample is part of a study of T cells in localized non-small cell lung cancer. Source: peripheral blood, taken before any cancer treatment. The receptor was isolated from a female donor over 55 with stage I lung adenocarcinoma. J is TRBJ1-5 and V is TRBV27; D possibly corresponds to TRBD1 (6 bases). CDR3 protein: CASSSRGGANQNQPQHF. CDR3 coding DNA: TGTGCCAGCAGTAGCCGGGGGGGGGCGAACCAGAATCAGCCCCAGCATTTT.